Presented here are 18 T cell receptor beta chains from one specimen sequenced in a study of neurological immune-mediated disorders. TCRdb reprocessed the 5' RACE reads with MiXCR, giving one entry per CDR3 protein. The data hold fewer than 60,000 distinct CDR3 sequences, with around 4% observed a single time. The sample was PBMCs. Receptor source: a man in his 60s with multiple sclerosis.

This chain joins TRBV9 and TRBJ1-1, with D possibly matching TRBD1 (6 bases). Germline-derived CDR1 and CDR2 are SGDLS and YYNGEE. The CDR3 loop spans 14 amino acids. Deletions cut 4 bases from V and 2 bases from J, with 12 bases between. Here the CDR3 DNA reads TGTGCCAGCAGCAAAATACAGGGAAACACTGAAGCTTTCTTT. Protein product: CASSKIQGNTEAFF. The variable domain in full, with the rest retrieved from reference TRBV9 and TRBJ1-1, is DSGVTQTPKHLITATGQRVTLRCSPRSGDLSVYWYQQSLDQGLQFLIQYYNGEERAKGNILERFSAQQFPDLHSELNLSSLELGDSALYFCASSKIQGNTEAFFGQGTRLTVV.

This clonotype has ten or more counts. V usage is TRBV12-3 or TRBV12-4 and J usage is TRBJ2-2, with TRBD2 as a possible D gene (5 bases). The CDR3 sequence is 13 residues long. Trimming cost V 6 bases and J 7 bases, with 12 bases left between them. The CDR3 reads CASREATYGELFF. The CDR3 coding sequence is TGTGCCAGCAGGGAGGCTACCTACGGGGAGCTGTTTTTT.

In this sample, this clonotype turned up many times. The CDR3 DNA reads TGCAGTGCTAACGATGGCGTCCTAGCGGGAGTCCCCTACGAGCAGTACTTC. Amino acid sequence: CSANDGVLAGVPYEQYF. The genes are TRBV20-1 and TRBJ2-7; 10 positions agree with TRBD2. After removal of 4 bases from V and 2 bases from J, the junction contained 14 bases not matched to a gene. Germline CDR1 is DFQATT and CDR2 is SNEGSKA (reference sequence). CDR3 length: 17 amino acids.

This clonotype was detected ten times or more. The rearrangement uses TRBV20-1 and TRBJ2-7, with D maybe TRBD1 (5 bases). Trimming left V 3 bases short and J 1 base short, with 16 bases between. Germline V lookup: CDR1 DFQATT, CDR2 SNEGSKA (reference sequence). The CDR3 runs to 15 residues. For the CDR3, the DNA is TGCAGTGCTAGGCCTCCTGGGGCGCCTTCCTACGAGCAGTACTTC. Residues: CSARPPGAPSYEQYF.

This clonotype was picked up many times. The DNA of the CDR3 is TGCGCCAGCAGTAGTTTAGGGCGTGGGGAGCTGTTTTTT. This sequence encodes CASSSLGRGELFF. The chain employs TRBV10-1 and TRBJ2-2; D is uncertain. The V and J ends lost 5 bases and 8 bases respectively, with 12 bases between them. The CDR3 runs 13 residues. The V gene's germline CDR1 is WNHNN and CDR2 SYGVQD (reference sequence).

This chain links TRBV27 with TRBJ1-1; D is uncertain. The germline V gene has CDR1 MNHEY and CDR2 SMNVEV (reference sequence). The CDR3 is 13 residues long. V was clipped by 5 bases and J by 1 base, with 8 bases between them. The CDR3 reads CASSRNTNTEAFF. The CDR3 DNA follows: TGTGCCAGCAGTCGTAACACGAACACTGAAGCTTTCTTT.

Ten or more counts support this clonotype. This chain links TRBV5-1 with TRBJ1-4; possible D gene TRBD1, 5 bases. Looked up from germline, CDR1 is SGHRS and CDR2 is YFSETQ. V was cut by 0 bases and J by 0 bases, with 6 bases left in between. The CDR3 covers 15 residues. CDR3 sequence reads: CASSLGGATNEKLFF. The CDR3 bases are TGCGCCAGCAGCTTGGGAGGGGCAACTAATGAAAAACTGTTTTTT. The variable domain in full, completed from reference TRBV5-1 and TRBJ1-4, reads KAGVTQTPRYLIKTRGQQVTLSCSPISGHRSVSWYQQTPGQGLQFLFEYFSETQRNKGNFPGRFSGRQFSNSRSEMNVSTLELGDSALYLCASSLGGATNEKLFFGSGTQLSVL.

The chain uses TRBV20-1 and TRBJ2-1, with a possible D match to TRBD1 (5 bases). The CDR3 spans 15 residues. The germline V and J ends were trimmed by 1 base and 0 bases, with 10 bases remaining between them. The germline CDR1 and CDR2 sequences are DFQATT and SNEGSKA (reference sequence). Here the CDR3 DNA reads TGCAGTGCTAGAGGGGGCTCGAGCTCCTACAATGAGCAGTTCTTC. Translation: CSARGGSSSYNEQFF.

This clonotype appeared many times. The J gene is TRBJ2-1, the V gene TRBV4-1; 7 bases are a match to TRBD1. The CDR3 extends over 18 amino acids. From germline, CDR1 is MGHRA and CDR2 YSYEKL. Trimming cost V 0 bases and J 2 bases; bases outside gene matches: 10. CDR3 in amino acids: CASSQDLTGLGPYNEQFF. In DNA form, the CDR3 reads TGCGCCAGCAGCCAAGACTTGACAGGGCTTGGCCCCTACAATGAGCAGTTCTTC.

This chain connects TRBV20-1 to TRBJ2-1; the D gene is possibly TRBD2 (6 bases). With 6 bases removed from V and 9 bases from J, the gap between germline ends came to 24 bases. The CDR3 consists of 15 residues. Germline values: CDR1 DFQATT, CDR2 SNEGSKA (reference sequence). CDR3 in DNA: TGCAGTGCCGAGAGGGCAGGCCCGACTAGGGGTGAGCAGTTCTTC. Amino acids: CSAERAGPTRGEQFF.

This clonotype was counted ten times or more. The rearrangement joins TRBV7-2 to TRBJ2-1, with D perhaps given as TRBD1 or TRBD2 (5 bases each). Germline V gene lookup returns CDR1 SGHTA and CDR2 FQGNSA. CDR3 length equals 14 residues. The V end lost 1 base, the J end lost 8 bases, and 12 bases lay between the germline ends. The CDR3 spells CASSLVTVGDEQFF. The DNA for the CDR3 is TGTGCCAGCAGCTTAGTCACTGTGGGGGATGAGCAGTTCTTC.

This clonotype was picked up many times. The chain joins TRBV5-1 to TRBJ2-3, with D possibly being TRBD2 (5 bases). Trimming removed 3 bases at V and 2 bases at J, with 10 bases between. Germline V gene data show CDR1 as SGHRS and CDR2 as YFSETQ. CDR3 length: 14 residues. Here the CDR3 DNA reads TGCGCCAGCAGCTCGGGCGACTACACAGATACGCAGTATTTT. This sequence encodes CASSSGDYTDTQYF.

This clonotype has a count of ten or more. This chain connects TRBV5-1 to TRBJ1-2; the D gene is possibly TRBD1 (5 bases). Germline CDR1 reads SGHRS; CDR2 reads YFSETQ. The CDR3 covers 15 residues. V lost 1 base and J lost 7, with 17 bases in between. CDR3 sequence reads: CASSLSAGIDLGYTF. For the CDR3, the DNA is TGCGCCAGCAGCTTGTCCGCAGGGATCGATCTTGGCTACACCTTC.

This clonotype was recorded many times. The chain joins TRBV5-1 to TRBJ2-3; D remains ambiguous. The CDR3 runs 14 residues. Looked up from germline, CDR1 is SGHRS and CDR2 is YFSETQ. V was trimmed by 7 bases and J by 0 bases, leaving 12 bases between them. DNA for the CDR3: TGCGCCAGCCGGGTTGCTACTAGCACAGATACGCAGTATTTT. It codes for CASRVATSTDTQYF.

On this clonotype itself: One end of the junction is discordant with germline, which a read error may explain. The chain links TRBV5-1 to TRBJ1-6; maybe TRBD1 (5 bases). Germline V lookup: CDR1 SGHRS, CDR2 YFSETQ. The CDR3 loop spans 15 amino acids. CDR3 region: CASSLLGGTYSHLHF. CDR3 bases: TGCGCCAGCAGCTTGTTGGGCGGGACCTATTCACACCTCCACTTT.

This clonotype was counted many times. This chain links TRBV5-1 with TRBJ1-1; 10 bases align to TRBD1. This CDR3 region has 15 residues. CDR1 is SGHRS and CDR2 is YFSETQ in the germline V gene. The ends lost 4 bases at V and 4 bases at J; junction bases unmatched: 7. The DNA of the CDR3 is TGCGCCAGCAGCGGAACCGGGACAGGGGCCACTGAAGCTTTCTTT. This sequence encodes CASSGTGTGATEAFF.

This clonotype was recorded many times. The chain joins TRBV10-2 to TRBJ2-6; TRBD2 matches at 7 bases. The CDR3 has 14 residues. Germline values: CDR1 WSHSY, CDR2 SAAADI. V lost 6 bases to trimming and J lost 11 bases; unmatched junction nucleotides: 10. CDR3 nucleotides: TGCGCCAGCAGCTCCATGGGGGAGGGACACGTCCTGACTTTC. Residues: CASSSMGEGHVLTF.

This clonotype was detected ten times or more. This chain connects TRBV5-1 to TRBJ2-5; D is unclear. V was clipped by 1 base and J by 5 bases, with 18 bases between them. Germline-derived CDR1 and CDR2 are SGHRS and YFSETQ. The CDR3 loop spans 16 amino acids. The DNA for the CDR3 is TGCGCCAGCAGCTTGTCGGGCGGCAGGAGTCCGGAGACCCAGTACTTC. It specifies CASSLSGGRSPETQYF. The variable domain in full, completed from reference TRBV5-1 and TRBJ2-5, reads KAGVTQTPRYLIKTRGQQVTLSCSPISGHRSVSWYQQTPGQGLQFLFEYFSETQRNKGNFPGRFSGRQFSNSRSEMNVSTLELGDSALYLCASSLSGGRSPETQYFGPGTRLLVL.